Shown below are 22 T cell receptor beta chains from a single sample sequenced in a study of blood T cell repertoires in COVID-19. Sequenced by immunoSEQ multiplex PCR; TCRdb stores in-frame clones only, minus some. The profile shows some 110,000 clones, 65% to 85% of them singletons. Source material: peripheral blood. The receptors were gathered from a woman between 70 and 85 years old with acute or convalescent COVID-19.

This clone has just a few counts. CDR3 amino acids: CASSQDRNYGYTF. As DNA, the CDR3 is TGCGCCAGCAGCCAAGACCGTAACTATGGCTACACCTTC. The chain uses TRBV4-3 and TRBJ1-2; no clear D gene. The V end was cut by 0 bases, the J end by 1 base, with 3 bases between. Germline assignment: CDR1 LGHNA and CDR2 YSLEER. The CDR3 consists of 13 residues.

V usage is TRBV5-6 and J usage is TRBJ2-2, with TRBD2 matching over 10 bases. CDR1 and CDR2 from the germline V gene are SGHDT and YYEEEE. V was clipped by 1 base and J by 5 bases; unmatched bases: 5. This CDR3 contains 16 residues. CDR3 in DNA: TGTGCCAGCAGCTTGTGGGGGACTAGCGAAACCGGGGAGCTGTTTTTT. It codes for CASSLWGTSETGELFF.

The chain is built from TRBV30 and TRBJ2-6; D remains ambiguous. Deletions cut 4 bases from V and 0 bases from J, with 10 bases between. Germline-derived CDR1 and CDR2 are GTSNPN and SVGIG (reference sequence). This CDR3 comprises 15 residues. CDR3 nucleotides: TGTGCCTGGAAGCCCGTTTCCTCTGGGGCCAACGTCCTGACTTTC. As protein: CAWKPVSSGANVLTF. The full variable domain, in which reference TRBV30 and TRBJ2-6 provide the parts outside the CDR3, is SQTIHQWPATLVQPVGSPLSLECTVEGTSNPNLYWYRQAAGRGLQLLFYSVGIGQISSEVPQNLSASRPQDRQFILSSKKLLLSDSGFYLCAWKPVSSGANVLTFGAGSRLTVL.

The chain uses TRBV5-1 and TRBJ1-2, with a tentative D call TRBD1 (5 bases). CDR1 and CDR2 from the germline V gene are SGHRS and YFSETQ. V gave up 4 bases and J gave up 5 bases, with 12 bases separating them. The CDR3 has 13 residues. CDR3 sequence: CASSTPGGYGYTF. The DNA for the CDR3 is TGCGCCAGCAGCACTCCGGGGGGGTATGGCTACACCTTC. Full variable domain (missing parts from reference TRBV5-1 and TRBJ1-2): KAGVTQTPRYLIKTRGQQVTLSCSPISGHRSVSWYQQTPGQGLQFLFEYFSETQRNKGNFPGRFSGRQFSNSRSEMNVSTLELGDSALYLCASSTPGGYGYTFGSGTRLTVV.

The gene calls are TRBV14 and TRBJ2-5, with a tentative D call TRBD1 (5 bases). V was cut by 3 bases and J by 5 bases, with 13 bases left in between. CDR1 is SGHDN, CDR2 FVKESK, per germline. The CDR3 covers 14 residues. The CDR3 DNA follows: TGTGCCAGCAGCCAGGGGCTCCCCGCTGAGACCCAGTACTTC. Translating gives CASSQGLPAETQYF.

DNA for the CDR3: TGTGCCTGGACAGGGACAGGGATATACTATGGCTACACCTTC. Translation gives CAWTGTGIYYGYTF. V is TRBV30 and J is TRBJ1-2; 9 bases line up with TRBD1. V was clipped by 4 bases and J by 3 bases; unmatched bases: 6. The CDR3 extends over 14 amino acids. Looked up from germline, CDR1 is GTSNPN and CDR2 is SVGIG (reference sequence).

The sample holds one count of this clone. The rearrangement joins TRBV6-2 or TRBV6-3 to TRBJ2-7; no definite D call. The CDR3 length is 12 residues. V shed 5 bases and J shed 2 bases, with 7 bases lying between them. Germline values: CDR1 MNHEY, CDR2 SVGEGT. CDR3 sequence: CASSSSPYEQYF. The CDR3, as DNA: TGTGCCAGCAGTAGCTCTCCCTACGAGCAGTACTTC.

This chain links TRBV11-2 with TRBJ1-2; 8 bases line up with TRBD1. Germline V gene data show CDR1 as SGHAT and CDR2 as FQNNGV. The CDR3 loop spans 15 amino acids. V shed 2 bases, J shed 5 bases, and the junction held 7 bases outside the gene matches. The CDR3 here is CASSLLDRAGYGYTF. Written as DNA, the CDR3 is TGTGCCAGCAGCTTACTGGACAGGGCTGGGTATGGCTACACCTTC.

The gene calls are TRBV7-2 and TRBJ1-1, with a weak D call TRBD1 (6 bases). The V and J ends lost 6 bases and 1 base respectively, with 15 bases between them. The CDR3 has 15 amino acids. The germline gives CDR1 SGHTA, CDR2 FQGNSA. The CDR3 here is CASSSVGARNTEAFF. Written as DNA, the CDR3 is TGTGCCAGCAGTTCCGTGGGGGCCCGGAACACTGAAGCTTTCTTT.

The gene calls are TRBV6-2 or TRBV6-3 and TRBJ1-5; maybe TRBD1 (5 bases). The V gene's germline CDR1 is MNHEY and CDR2 SVGEGT. CDR3 size: 18 residues. V was pared by 2 bases and J by 0 bases, with 17 bases between. The CDR3 here is CASSYPGAGQVSNQPQHF. The CDR3 coding sequence is TGTGCCAGCAGTTACCCGGGTGCAGGGCAGGTTAGCAATCAGCCCCAGCATTTT.

The V gene is TRBV6-1, the J gene TRBJ1-2, with D possibly TRBD1 on 6 matching bases. The CDR3 is 12 residues long. V gave up 0 bases and J gave up 11 bases, with 10 bases separating them. Germline lookup yields CDR1 MNHNS and CDR2 SASEGT. The CDR3 DNA reads as TGTGCCAGCAGTGAAGCGCCCGGGACATACACCTTC. Protein product: CASSEAPGTYTF.

The chain has TRBV30 and TRBJ1-2, with 9 bases matching TRBD1. Trimming cost V 1 base and J 7 bases; bases outside gene matches: 4. The CDR3 contains 13 residues. Germline CDR1 and CDR2: GTSNPN and SVGIG (reference sequence). CDR3 loop: CAWSGTGVGGYTF. The CDR3 DNA reads TGTGCCTGGAGTGGGACAGGGGTTGGTGGCTACACCTTC.

This chain joins TRBV9 and TRBJ1-1, with D unclear. This CDR3 contains 12 residues. The V gene's germline CDR1 is SGDLS and CDR2 YYNGEE. The germline V and J ends were trimmed by 3 bases and 2 bases, with 5 bases remaining between them. DNA for the CDR3: TGTGCCAGCAGCGGTCTTAACACTGAAGCTTTCTTT. The encoded protein is CASSGLNTEAFF.

The chain carries TRBV5-1 and TRBJ2-2, with D perhaps matching TRBD1 (6 bases). Deletions cut 2 bases from V and 4 bases from J, with 6 bases between. The germline V gene has CDR1 SGHRS and CDR2 YFSETQ. This CDR3 is 13 amino acids long. CDR3 amino acids: CASSLGGTGELFF. The CDR3 region has the DNA TGCGCCAGCAGCTTAGGGGGCACCGGGGAGCTGTTTTTT.

The chain joins TRBV21-1 to TRBJ2-1; TRBD1 reflects the table's D call only, with no check against the DNA. TRBV21-1 is noted as a pseudogene. This CDR3 region has 17 residues. The CDR3 sequence is CASSKARPGQEYNEQFF. The DNA of the CDR3 is TGTGCCAGCAGCAAAGCTCGGCCGGGACAGGAGTACAATGAGCAGTTCTTC.

The chain uses TRBV6-5 and TRBJ2-1, with D tentatively TRBD2 (6 bases). The germline V gene encodes CDR1 MNHEY and CDR2 SVGAGI. The CDR3 length is 11 residues. V lost 5 bases to trimming and J lost 10 bases, with 9 bases between them. Here the CDR3 reads CASSLDYEQFF. The CDR3 DNA reads TGTGCCAGCAGTCTGGACTACGAGCAGTTCTTC.

The chain's CDR3 is CASSFRQGIFGVSYEQYF. CDR3 nucleotides: TGTGCCAGCAGCTTCCGACAGGGGATATTTGGGGTTTCCTACGAGCAGTACTTC. The chain employs TRBV9 and TRBJ2-7; the match to TRBD1 covers 8 bases. The V gene's germline CDR1 is SGDLS and CDR2 YYNGEE. V gave up 4 bases and J gave up 1 base; unmatched junction bases: 16. The CDR3 runs to 18 residues. The complete variable domain, with remaining parts taken from reference TRBV9 and TRBJ2-7, reads DSGVTQTPKHLITATGQRVTLRCSPRSGDLSVYWYQQSLDQGLQFLIQYYNGEERAKGNILERFSAQQFPDLHSELNLSSLELGDSALYFCASSFRQGIFGVSYEQYFGPGTRLTVT.

This chain links TRBV7-8 with TRBJ1-2, with 8 nucleotides matching TRBD1. J was trimmed by 6 bases and V by 5 bases; bases with no gene match: 8. Germline loops: CDR1 SGHVS, CDR2 FQNEAQ. The CDR3 spans 14 residues. CDR3 residues: CASSPSAGGNGYTF. The CDR3, as DNA: TGTGCCAGCAGCCCTAGCGCAGGGGGCAATGGCTACACCTTC.

The chain combines TRBV27 with TRBJ2-5; 9 bases fit TRBD1. This CDR3 has 20 amino acids. Germline V gives CDR1 MNHEY, CDR2 SMNVEV (reference sequence). After removal of 5 bases from V and 5 bases from J, the junction contained 24 bases not matched to a gene. The CDR3 DNA reads as TGTGCCAGCAGTCCTGGGACAGGGCGTTATTTTGCTTTTGCGGTGGAGACCCAGTACTTC. Translated, it gives CASSPGTGRYFAFAVETQYF.

This chain links TRBV11-3 with TRBJ2-5, with 9 bases matching TRBD1. V gave up 5 bases and J gave up 5 bases; unmatched junction bases: 6. Germline V lookup: CDR1 SGHNT, CDR2 YENEEA. The CDR3 is 14 amino acids. The CDR3: CASSLTGGKETQYF. In nucleotides, the CDR3 is TGTGCCAGCAGCCTTACAGGGGGCAAGGAGACCCAGTACTTC.

The chain combines TRBV6-2 or TRBV6-3 with TRBJ2-3, with D perhaps TRBD1 (6 bases). The CDR3 covers 15 residues. Trimming pared 0 bases from V and 4 bases from J, leaving 11 bases between. CDR1 and CDR2 (germline): MNHEY, SVGEGT. The CDR3 protein is CASSYSSRGPDTQYF. The CDR3 bases are TGTGCCAGCAGTTACTCTAGCAGGGGACCAGATACGCAGTATTTT.

This chain uses TRBV10-3 with TRBJ1-6; D possibly corresponds to TRBD1 (6 bases). V lost 7 bases and J lost 14, with 24 bases in between. The germline CDR1 and CDR2 sequences are ENHRY and SYGVKD. The CDR3 has 15 amino acids. The CDR3 sequence: CAINFRGGKIWSLHF. The CDR3 DNA sequence: TGTGCCATCAATTTTAGAGGGGGTAAGATTTGGTCCCTCCACTTT.